The 29 T cell receptor beta chains presented below share a single source sample, sequenced in a study of blood T cells in healthy people across ages. Then a second PCR, running about 6 to 11 cycles, was carried out with a sample-barcoded 5' primer and a J-beta primer mix. TCRdb passed the 5' RACE reads through MiXCR, listing each CDR3 protein once. The table lists fewer than 2 million distinct CDR3 sequences, approximately 40% of them singletons. The sample taken for sequencing was blood. The receptors here all came from a human donor in good health.

This clonotype has just a few counts. The rearrangement joins TRBV10-3 to TRBJ1-6, with D possibly matching TRBD1 (5 bases). This CDR3 is built from 13 residues. Trimming cost V 6 bases and J 10 bases, with 13 bases left between them. Germline lookup yields CDR1 ENHRY and CDR2 SYGVKD. The CDR3 loop reads CAISRDLGSPLHF. DNA for the CDR3: TGTGCCATCAGCCGGGACTTGGGATCACCCCTCCACTTT.

The chain has TRBV2 and TRBJ1-5; no firm D call. The V and J ends lost 3 bases and 3 bases respectively, with 9 bases between them. The CDR3 is made up of 14 amino acids. Germline V gene data show CDR1 as SNHLY and CDR2 as FYNNEI. CDR3 bases: TGTGCCAGCAGTGATGACCGAACCAATCAGCCCCAGCATTTT. It specifies CASSDDRTNQPQHF.

The chain joins TRBV20-1 to TRBJ2-3; D remains unclear. The CDR3 contains 12 residues. V gave up 5 bases and J gave up 2 bases, with 8 bases separating them. Germline V gene data show CDR1 as DFQATT and CDR2 as SNEGSKA (reference sequence). The CDR3 loop reads CSASDITDTQYF. Written as DNA, the CDR3 is TGCAGTGCTTCAGACATCACAGATACGCAGTATTTT.

This clonotype was recorded many times. The V call is TRBV4-1, the J call TRBJ1-2; TRBD1 matches 7 bases. This CDR3 region has 14 residues. CDR1 is MGHRA and CDR2 is YSYEKL in the germline V gene. Germline trimming cut 7 bases from V and 0 bases from J; bases unmatched to any gene: 5. CDR3: CASNRGGPNYGYTF. DNA of the CDR3: TGCGCCAGCAATAGAGGGGGCCCTAACTATGGCTACACCTTC.

This rearrangement joins TRBV24-1 to TRBJ1-2; 8 bases map to TRBD1. V was clipped by 9 bases and J by 0 bases; unmatched bases: 14. This CDR3 has 17 amino acids. Germline CDR1 reads KGHDR; CDR2 reads SFDVKD. The CDR3: CATSGGQGVLSNYGYTF. CDR3 DNA: TGTGCCACCTCTGGCGGACAGGGAGTATTATCTAACTATGGCTACACCTTC.

The chain links TRBV12-3 or TRBV12-4 to TRBJ2-1; D is possibly TRBD1 (6 bases). The CDR3 consists of 16 residues. V was trimmed by 5 bases and J by 10 bases, leaving 24 bases between them. The CDR3 spells CASSRSTTGFPGEQFF. DNA for the CDR3: TGTGCCAGCAGTCGGTCAACGACAGGTTTCCCGGGGGAGCAGTTCTTC.

The sample holds a few counts of this clonotype. This chain uses TRBV20-1 with TRBJ2-7; D ambiguous. CDR1 DFQATT and CDR2 SNEGSKA come from the germline V gene (reference sequence). V gave up 5 bases and J gave up 0 bases, with 14 bases separating them. This CDR3 is built from 14 residues. The CDR3 sequence: CSARTFLSSYEQYF. DNA for the CDR3: TGCAGTGCTCGGACCTTTTTATCCTCCTACGAGCAGTACTTC.

The chain employs TRBV11-2 and TRBJ2-3; 15 nucleotides align to TRBD2. V lost 4 bases to trimming and J lost 6 bases; unmatched junction nucleotides: 8. The germline V gene has CDR1 SGHAT and CDR2 FQNNGV. The CDR3 totals 17 residues. The chain's CDR3 is CASSSGTSGGRGDTQYF. The CDR3, as DNA: TGTGCCAGCAGCTCAGGGACTAGCGGGGGGAGGGGGGATACGCAGTATTTT.

Only a few counts were recorded for this clonotype. The rearrangement links TRBV7-2 to TRBJ2-1, with 8 bases identical to TRBD1. The CDR3 runs to 13 residues. Germline assignment: CDR1 SGHTA and CDR2 FQGNSA. J gave up 10 bases and V 5 bases, and 7 bases lay outside the gene matches. In DNA form, the CDR3 reads TGTGCCAGCAGCCAATACCGGACAGGGGAGCAGTTCTTC. This translates into CASSQYRTGEQFF.

This clonotype was counted a few times. CDR3 residues: CASSQRQVGRNTEAFF. CDR3 nucleotides: TGCGCCAGCAGCCAGAGACAGGTTGGAAGGAACACTGAAGCTTTCTTT. The chain couples TRBV4-1 to TRBJ1-1, with D possibly matching TRBD1 (6 bases). The CDR3 is made up of 16 amino acids. Germline V gives CDR1 MGHRA, CDR2 YSYEKL. The V end lost 3 bases, the J end lost 1 base, and 15 bases lay between the germline ends.

The sample holds a few counts of this clonotype. The chain carries TRBV25-1 and TRBJ2-3; 8 nucleotides agree with TRBD2. Trimming removed 3 bases from V and 4 bases from J; junction bases left unmatched: 3. In germline, CDR1 is MGHDK, CDR2 SYGVNS. There are 14 residues in the CDR3. For the CDR3, the DNA is TGTGCCAGCAGTGACCCGGGGGGGGCAGATACGCAGTATTTT. Its protein is CASSDPGGADTQYF.

With respect to this clonotype: One end of the junction fails to match germline, which may point to a read error. The genes are TRBV13 and TRBJ2-7; D perhaps matches TRBD1 (7 bases). Per the germline V gene, CDR1 is PRHDT and CDR2 is FYEKMQ (reference sequence). The CDR3 is 14 amino acids. CDR3 in amino acids: CACSPYRGGYEQYF. CDR3 nucleotide sequence: TGTGCCTGCAGCCCGTACAGGGGAGGCTACGAGCAGTACTTC.

The chain employs TRBV11-2 and TRBJ2-7; the D is unclear. The CDR3 totals 17 residues. Germline values: CDR1 SGHAT, CDR2 FQNNGV. Between the trimmed V and J ends, which lost 5 bases and 4 bases, there was a span of 24 bases. The CDR3 sequence: CASSLPADLRRRYEQYF. CDR3 sequence (DNA): TGTGCCAGCAGCCTTCCCGCGGACCTACGTCGACGGTACGAGCAGTACTTC. Using reference TRBV11-2 and TRBJ2-7 for the parts outside the CDR3, the full variable domain is EAGVAQSPRYKIIEKRQSVAFWCNPISGHATLYWYQQILGQGPKLLIQFQNNGVVDDSQLPKDRFSAERLKGVDSTLKIQPAKLEDSAVYLCASSLPADLRRRYEQYFGPGTRLTVT.

This clonotype was observed many times. This may arise from a read error, as a much more abundant clone is one base away. V and J are TRBV7-3 and TRBJ1-2; TRBD1 matches at 7 bases. The CDR3 is 13 amino acids. Trimming cost V 6 bases and J 4 bases; bases outside gene matches: 5. Germline loops: CDR1 SGHTA, CDR2 FQGTGA. The CDR3 loop reads CASSPGQRYGYTF. CDR3 DNA: TGTGCCAGCAGTCCGGGACAGCGCTATGGCTACACCTTC.

V is TRBV7-3 and J is TRBJ2-2; possible D gene TRBD2, 5 bases. The germline CDR1 and CDR2 sequences are SGHTA and FQGTGA. The CDR3 sequence is 16 residues long. V dropped 3 bases and J dropped 4 bases, with 15 bases sitting between them. CDR3 DNA: TGTGCCAGCAGCTTGATGCCTGCACGGGGCACCGGGGAGCTGTTTTTT. It yields the protein CASSLMPARGTGELFF.

The V gene is TRBV4-1, the J gene TRBJ1-5; no firm D call. Germline values: CDR1 MGHRA, CDR2 YSYEKL. V dropped 0 bases and J dropped 6 bases, with 12 bases sitting between them. The CDR3 consists of 15 residues. The CDR3 coding sequence is TGCGCCAGCAGCCAAGAGGAGGCTCGGCGTCAGCCCCAGCATTTT. Protein product: CASSQEEARRQPQHF.

In its sample, this clonotype was seen a few times. This chain uses TRBV12-3 or TRBV12-4 with TRBJ2-7, with D perhaps given as TRBD1 or TRBD2 (6 bases each). Deletions cut 1 base from V and 5 bases from J, with 18 bases between. The length of the CDR3 is 16 residues. This CDR3 is CASSLGAWGAGNEQYF. CDR3 in DNA: TGTGCCAGCAGTTTAGGGGCCTGGGGGGCTGGGAACGAGCAGTACTTC.

This clonotype was observed a few times. The chain links TRBV7-2 to TRBJ1-3, with 7 bases identical to TRBD1. The J call may be in error: the DNA end matches TRBJ2-3 better. The CDR3 spans 15 residues. The germline gives CDR1 SGHTA, CDR2 FQGNSA. CDR3 sequence (DNA): TGTGCCAGCAGCTTCTCGGGACAGACCACAGATACGCAGTATTTT. This codes for CASSFSGQTTDTQYF.

In this sample, this clonotype turned up once. V usage is TRBV28 and J usage is TRBJ1-1, with D maybe TRBD1 (5 bases). Germline CDR1 reads MDHEN; CDR2 reads SYDVKM. V was pared by 2 bases and J by 1 base, with 11 bases between. The CDR3 runs 15 residues. This CDR3 is CASSLRGDSNTEAFF. CDR3 DNA: TGTGCCAGCAGTTTACGAGGGGATTCGAACACTGAAGCTTTCTTT.

This clonotype came up a few times. V and J are TRBV2 and TRBJ2-1, with no clear D. This CDR3 has 12 amino acids. The germline CDR1 and CDR2 sequences are SNHLY and FYNNEI. With 7 bases removed from V and 3 bases from J, the gap between germline ends came to 7 bases. CDR3 nucleotides: TGTGCCAGCATTACGATCTACAATGAGCAGTTCTTC. Translated, it gives CASITIYNEQFF.

This chain joins TRBV12-3 or TRBV12-4 and TRBJ1-2; TRBD1 is a possible D gene (6 bases). The CDR3 runs to 13 residues. The ends were cut back, 6 bases at V and 7 bases at J, with 15 bases in the middle. CDR3 sequence reads: CASSFRGAGGYTF. CDR3 sequence (DNA): TGTGCCAGCAGCTTCCGGGGGGCCGGTGGCTACACCTTC.

J is TRBJ2-5 and V is TRBV5-5, with D possibly matching TRBD1 (7 bases). The CDR3 has 15 amino acids. Trimming pared 4 bases from V and 5 bases from J, leaving 18 bases between. Germline V gene data show CDR1 as SGHKS and CDR2 as YYEKEE (reference sequence). The DNA of the CDR3 is TGTGCCAGCAGCCTATCCAGGGGGGTTAGGGAGACCCAGTACTTC. Amino acid sequence: CASSLSRGVRETQYF.

This clonotype turned up a few times. The chain links TRBV11-2 to TRBJ1-2, with 7 bases aligning to TRBD1. The V segment lost 4 bases and the J segment 4 bases; nucleotides outside the gene matches: 9. CDR3 length: 15 amino acids. Germline V lookup: CDR1 SGHAT, CDR2 FQNNGV. The CDR3 nucleotides are TGTGCCAGCAGCTCGACAGGGATCGGGCTCTATGGCTACACCTTC. Protein sequence: CASSSTGIGLYGYTF.

This clonotype has only a few counts. The V call is TRBV12-3 or TRBV12-4, the J call TRBJ2-3, with a possible D match to TRBD1 (6 bases). V lost 8 bases to trimming and J lost 8 bases, with 11 bases between them. The CDR3 consists of 11 residues. The CDR3 spells CASEGGGTQYF. The CDR3, as DNA: TGTGCCAGCGAAGGGGGTGGTACGCAGTATTTT.

This clonotype was recorded a few times. In DNA form, the CDR3 reads TGTGCCAGCAGTGAAATTAAACAGGGGCCGACTGGTGACTATGGCTACACCTTC. As protein: CASSEIKQGPTGDYGYTF. The genes are TRBV25-1 and TRBJ1-2; 7 bases match TRBD1. The CDR3 spans 18 residues. In germline, CDR1 is MGHDK, CDR2 SYGVNS. V trimming: 2 bases; J trimming: 3 bases; junction bases outside the gene matches: 15.

J is TRBJ1-2 and V is TRBV12-1; TRBD1, the table's D call, was not compared with the DNA. TRBV12-1 is annotated as a pseudogene. The length of the CDR3 is 16 residues. Written as DNA, the CDR3 is TGTGCCAGCAGCTTTAACCCATACAGGGGGCGATGGGGCTACACCTTC. Translating gives CASSFNPYRGRWGYTF.

This clonotype was seen a handful of times. The chain is built from TRBV5-1 and TRBJ2-7; perhaps D is TRBD1 or TRBD2 (5 bases each). The length of the CDR3 is 14 residues. Germline V gene lookup returns CDR1 SGHRS and CDR2 YFSETQ. Trimming cost V 4 bases and J 6 bases, with 17 bases left between them. The CDR3 DNA reads TGCGCCAGCAGCCTGCCCGGGACCCTGGGCGAGCAGTACTTC. Translated: CASSLPGTLGEQYF.

This clonotype has more than one count but fewer than ten. The rearrangement joins TRBV12-3 or TRBV12-4 to TRBJ1-2; D possibly corresponds to TRBD1 (5 bases). V lost 3 bases, J lost 5 bases, and 16 bases lay in between. This CDR3 is built from 15 residues. The CDR3 DNA reads as TGTGCCAGCAGTTTGGGGGTTTGGGGTGGGTATGGCTACACCTTC. It codes for CASSLGVWGGYGYTF.

Only one count was recorded for this clonotype. The chain has TRBV5-1 and TRBJ2-7; TRBD2 is a possible D gene (6 bases). CDR1 and CDR2 from the germline V gene are SGHRS and YFSETQ. The CDR3 covers 15 residues. V shed 2 bases and J shed 0 bases, with 12 bases lying between them. For the CDR3, the DNA is TGCGCCAGCAGCTTCGGAGGGGTCCTCTCCTACGAGCAGTACTTC. This codes for CASSFGGVLSYEQYF.